One TCR beta chain is described in this entry. Its specificity is not known. From its re-call of the 5' RACE reads, TCRdb lists each CDR3 protein once, without DNA. This table holds roughly 430,000 distinct CDR3 sequences. The entry originates in a study of T cells expressing NK-cell markers. Study overall: In sorted CD3+CD56+NKG2C+, CD3+CD56+NKG2C- and CD3+CD56-NKG2C+ T cells, TCR beta repertoires were obtained. General study points: The contribution of dominant NKG2C+ clonotypes to CD8+ T cells in roughly 6 donors was roughly 1.0-8%.

The sample comprised blood T cells: a sorted CD56 or NKG2C T cell subset, CD4+ or CD8+ T cells, or bulk PBMC T cells (not recorded which). The clonotype originates from a woman aged 18 to 75 in good health.

This chain's CDR3 is CASSELGETQYF. The V and J genes are TRBV18 and TRBJ2-5. The CDR3 extends over 12 amino acids. Germline-derived CDR1 and CDR2 are KGHSH and LQKENI.